One and the same sample provided the 13 T cell receptor beta chains below, sequenced in a study of T cell clonality in common variable immunodeficiency. No antigen has been identified for these receptors. Method: immunoSEQ multiplex PCR; TCRdb's copy keeps in-frame clones and lacks some. The data show fewer than 25,000 clones, with none appearing a single time. Study-wide results and caveats: Common variable immunodeficiency TCR beta sequences reportedly had fewer deletions and N-nucleotide insertions.

Sequenced sample: peripheral blood mononuclear cells. These receptors originate from a human donor with common variable immunodeficiency.

The sample holds many counts of this clone. The read terminates 3 residues ahead of where the CDR3 ends, so the germline J gene completes it. V gene TRBV6-2 or TRBV6-3 combines with J gene TRBJ1-5, with TRBD1 matching 8 bases. The CDR3 totals 15 residues. Germline V gene lookup returns CDR1 MNHEY and CDR2 SVGEGT. After removal of 0 bases from V and 8 bases from J, the junction contained 6 bases not matched to a gene. The sequenced CDR3 bases are TGTGCCAGCAGTTACTCGATGAACAGGGGGGAGCCC. Protein product: CASSYSMNRGEP. The full CDR3 reads CASSYSMNRGEPQHF.

Many counts were recorded for this clone. Coverage ceases 3 residues before the CDR3 finishes, and the germline J gene fills in the end. V gene TRBV9 combines with J gene TRBJ2-1, with 8 bases fitting TRBD1. The V segment lost 4 bases and the J segment 5 bases; nucleotides outside the gene matches: 5. In germline, CDR1 is SGDLS, CDR2 YYNGEE. The CDR3 is 14 amino acids. The CDR3 loop is CASSNHRGDNEQFF. CDR3 DNA (partial): TGTGCCAGCAGCAATCACAGGGGGGACAATGAG.

Turning to this clone: The CDR3 is cut off 3 residues early in the read; its end comes from the germline J gene. The chain has TRBV5-1 and TRBJ1-2; possibly TRBD1 for D (5 bases). This CDR3 is 14 amino acids long. From germline, CDR1 is SGHRS and CDR2 YFSETQ. With 0 bases removed from V and 6 bases from J, the gap between germline ends came to 12 bases. CDR3 residues: CASSLVAGNNGYTF. CDR3 DNA, as far as it was read: TGCGCCAGCAGCTTGGTTGCAGGGAATAATGGC. Supplemented by reference TRBV5-1 and TRBJ1-2, the full variable domain reads KAGVTQTPRYLIKTRGQQVTLSCSPISGHRSVSWYQQTPGQGLQFLFEYFSETQRNKGNFPGRFSGRQFSNSRSEMNVSTLELGDSALYLCASSLVAGNNGYTFGSGTRLTVV.

This clone was observed at least ten times. The read terminates 3 residues ahead of where the CDR3 ends, so the germline J gene completes it. The J gene is TRBJ2-2, the V gene TRBV5-1; perhaps TRBD1 as D (5 bases). Germline loops: CDR1 SGHRS, CDR2 YFSETQ. The V and J ends lost 0 bases and 4 bases respectively, with 10 bases between them. The CDR3 has 15 amino acids. CDR3 DNA, as far as it was read: TGCGCCAGCAGCTTGGGACAGAAACCCACCGGGGAG. Translated: CASSLGQKPTGE. The complete CDR3 sequence is CASSLGQKPTGELFF.

The CDR3 loop is CASSWTGTDTQYF. Partial CDR3 DNA: TGTGCCAGTAGTTGGACAGGCACAGATACG. The chain carries TRBV19 and TRBJ2-3; the D gene is possibly TRBD1 (6 bases). The read ends 3 residues shy of where the CDR3 ends; the end is completed using the germline J gene. This CDR3 has 13 residues. Germline V gene sequence: CDR1 LNHDA, CDR2 SQIVND (reference sequence). The ends were cut back, 5 bases at V and 1 base at J, with 7 bases in the middle.

In this sample, this clone turned up a few times. With the read ending 3 residues before the CDR3 end, the germline J gene is used to fill in that end. J is TRBJ2-7 and V is TRBV5-1; D is possibly TRBD2 (5 bases). V lost 3 bases and J 6 bases, leaving 16 bases between the germline ends. This CDR3 is 14 amino acids long. The germline CDR1 and CDR2 sequences are SGHRS and YFSETQ. CDR3 amino acids: CASSWVGGATEQYF. The covered CDR3 bases are TGCGCCAGCAGCTGGGTTGGAGGAGCGACCGAG.

Of note for this clone: The read finishes 3 residues shy of the CDR3 end, and the germline J gene is used to complete it. The gene calls are TRBV20-1 and TRBJ1-1; TRBD1 agrees at 7 bases. CDR1 and CDR2 from the germline V gene are DFQATT and SNEGSKA (reference sequence). The CDR3 is made up of 16 amino acids. V gave up 3 bases and J gave up 2 bases; unmatched junction bases: 12. The CDR3 here is CSASFGGTDFNTEAFF. The covered CDR3 bases are TGCAGTGCTAGTTTCGGAGGGACAGACTTTAACACTGAA.

This clone was counted between two and nine times. The read ends 3 residues early relative to the CDR3; the germline J gene fills the gap. The chain employs TRBV19 and TRBJ2-3, with 7 nucleotides matching TRBD1. The CDR3 length is 16 residues. In germline, CDR1 is LNHDA, CDR2 SQIVND (reference sequence). The V segment lost 4 bases and the J segment 0 bases; nucleotides outside the gene matches: 7. CDR3 DNA (partial): TGTGCCAGTAGTAACAGGGGACACACTAGCACAGATACG. Translation gives CASSNRGHTSTDT. The full CDR3 protein is CASSNRGHTSTDTQYF.

Remarks on this clone: Read coverage stops 3 residues before the CDR3 terminus; the germline J gene supplies the remainder. This chain joins TRBV2 and TRBJ2-7; possible D gene TRBD2, 7 bases. CDR1 is SNHLY, CDR2 FYNNEI, per germline. This CDR3 is built from 14 residues. Trimming removed 6 bases from V and 5 bases from J, with 17 bases in between. CDR3 residues: CASSVAGAHDEQYF. CDR3 DNA (partial): TGTGCCAGCAGCGTTGCGGGGGCCCATGACGAG.

In its sample, this clone was seen a few times. The read stops 3 residues short of the end of the CDR3; the missing end is completed from the germline J gene. V is TRBV7-3 and J is TRBJ1-2; 8 bases map to TRBD1. V lost 1 base and J lost 0; bases outside the gene matches: 13. Per the germline V gene, CDR1 is SGHTA and CDR2 is FQGTGA. There are 19 residues in the CDR3. The part of the CDR3 DNA that was read is TGTGCCAGCAGCTTAAGAGGAAGTACCACAGGGGGTTCTAACTATGGC. Protein product: CASSLRGSTTGGSNYG. The complete CDR3 sequence is CASSLRGSTTGGSNYGYTF.

CDR3 residues: CASSWGALYEQYF. Incomplete CDR3 DNA: TGCGCCAGCTCATGGGGCGCGTTGTACGAG. J is TRBJ2-7 and V is TRBV5-1, with D perhaps matching TRBD1 (5 bases). The read halts 3 residues ahead of the CDR3 end, with the missing end drawn from the germline J gene. Trimming cost V 7 bases and J 4 bases, with 15 bases left between them. There are 13 residues in the CDR3. Germline CDR1 and CDR2: SGHRS and YFSETQ.

As concerns this clone: The DNA ends 3 residues before the CDR3 does, and the rest of the CDR3 is filled in from the germline J gene. V and J are TRBV7-6 and TRBJ1-2, with D possibly TRBD1 on 5 matching bases. In germline, CDR1 is SGHVS, CDR2 FNYEAQ. This CDR3 spans 14 amino acids. V was clipped by 1 base and J by 4 bases, with 10 bases between them. The CDR3 reads CASSLGAGSYGYTF. The CDR3 bases that were read are TGTGCCAGCAGCTTAGGGGCAGGGTCCTATGGC.

This clone has a handful of counts. The observed sequence ends 3 residues before the CDR3 terminus, with the missing tail filled in from the germline J gene. This rearrangement joins TRBV18 to TRBJ1-6; D is undetermined. In germline, CDR1 is KGHSH, CDR2 LQKENI. The CDR3 has 13 residues. V was pared by 1 base and J by 6 bases, with 4 bases between. CDR3 bases read: TGTGCCAGCTCACCACAGGGTAATTCACCC. Protein: CASSPQGNSP. The complete CDR3 reads CASSPQGNSPLHF.